The clone carrying this TCR beta chain has only a few counts. This sample stems from a study of molecular identifiers for immune sequencing clone quantification. Germline V gene lookup returns CDR1 SGHRS and CDR2 YFSETQ. V was cut by 5 bases and J by 9 bases, with 27 bases left in between. This CDR3 has 16 amino acids. Making the bulk TCR libraries relied on previously described methods and listed TCR primers. Using its own MiXCR run on the PCR reads, TCRdb lists one record per CDR3 protein. The sample records about 630,000 distinct CDR3 sequences, around 25% being singletons. The receptor's source is a human donor in good health. Some libraries in this study had Jurkat cell RNA spiked in. This chain uses TRBV5-1 with TRBJ2-7; the D call may be TRBD1 or TRBD2 (7 bases each). Sequenced: naive CD8+ T cells from blood, with Jurkat cell RNA spiked in. As for subset: FACS-sorted CD8+CD4-CCR7+CD45RA+ naive T cells. DNA for the CDR3: TGCGCCAGCAGTTCGAAATGGGGGGGACAGTCCTTCGGGCAGTACTTC. Translation gives CASSSKWGGQSFGQYF.